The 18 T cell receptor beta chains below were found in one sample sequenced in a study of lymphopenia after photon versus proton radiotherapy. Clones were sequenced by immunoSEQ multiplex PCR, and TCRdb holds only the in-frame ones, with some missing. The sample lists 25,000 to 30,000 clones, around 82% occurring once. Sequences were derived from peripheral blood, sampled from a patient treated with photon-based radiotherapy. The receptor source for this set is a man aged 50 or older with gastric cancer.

CDR3 in amino acids: CASSRRGPNTEAFF. CDR3 coding DNA: TGTGCCAGTAGTCGCAGGGGCCCGAACACTGAAGCTTTCTTT. This chain connects TRBV19 to TRBJ1-1, with D perhaps TRBD1 (6 bases). This CDR3 contains 14 residues. The V gene's germline CDR1 is LNHDA and CDR2 SQIVND (reference sequence). The V end was cut by 5 bases, the J end by 1 base, with 11 bases between.

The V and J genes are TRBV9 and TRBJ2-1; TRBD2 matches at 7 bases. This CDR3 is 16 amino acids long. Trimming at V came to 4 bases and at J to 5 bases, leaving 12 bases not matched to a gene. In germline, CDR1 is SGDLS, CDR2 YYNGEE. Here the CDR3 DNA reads TGTGCCAGCAGCATTTCGGGGGGTCTCCCCGACAATGAGCAGTTCTTC. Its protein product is CASSISGGLPDNEQFF. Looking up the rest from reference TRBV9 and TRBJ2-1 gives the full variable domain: DSGVTQTPKHLITATGQRVTLRCSPRSGDLSVYWYQQSLDQGLQFLIQYYNGEERAKGNILERFSAQQFPDLHSELNLSSLELGDSALYFCASSISGGLPDNEQFFGPGTRLTVL.

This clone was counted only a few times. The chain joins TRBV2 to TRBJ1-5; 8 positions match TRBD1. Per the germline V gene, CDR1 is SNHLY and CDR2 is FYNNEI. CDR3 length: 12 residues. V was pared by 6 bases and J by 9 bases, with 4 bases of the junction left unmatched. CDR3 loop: CASRDRGRPQHF. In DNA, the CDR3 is TGTGCCAGCAGAGACAGGGGAAGGCCCCAGCATTTT.

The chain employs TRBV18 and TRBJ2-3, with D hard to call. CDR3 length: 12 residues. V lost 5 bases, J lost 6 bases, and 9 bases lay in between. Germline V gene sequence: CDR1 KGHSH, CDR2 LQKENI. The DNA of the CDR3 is TGTGCCAGCTCATCAAAAGAGGATACGCAGTATTTT. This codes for CASSSKEDTQYF.

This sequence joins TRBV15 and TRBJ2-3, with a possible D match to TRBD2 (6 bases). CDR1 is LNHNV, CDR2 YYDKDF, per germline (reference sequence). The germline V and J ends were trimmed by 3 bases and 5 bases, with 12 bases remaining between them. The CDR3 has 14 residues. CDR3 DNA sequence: TGTGCCACCAGCAGCGGGGGTTGGGGAGATACGCAGTATTTT. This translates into CATSSGGWGDTQYF.

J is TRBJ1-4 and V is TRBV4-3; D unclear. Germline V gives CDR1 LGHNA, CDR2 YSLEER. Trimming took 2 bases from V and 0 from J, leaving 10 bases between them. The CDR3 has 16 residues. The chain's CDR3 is CASSQILQATNEKLFF. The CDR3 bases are TGCGCCAGCAGCCAAATACTGCAAGCAACTAATGAAAAACTGTTTTTT.

CDR3 region: CASSPLAGDYNEQFF. The DNA of the CDR3 is TGCGCCAGCAGCCCCCTAGCGGGGGATTACAATGAGCAGTTCTTC. The genes are TRBV5-1 and TRBJ2-1, with 10 bases aligning to TRBD2. Germline CDR1 SGHRS, CDR2 YFSETQ. After removal of 4 bases from V and 4 bases from J, the junction contained 5 bases not matched to a gene. This CDR3 comprises 15 residues.

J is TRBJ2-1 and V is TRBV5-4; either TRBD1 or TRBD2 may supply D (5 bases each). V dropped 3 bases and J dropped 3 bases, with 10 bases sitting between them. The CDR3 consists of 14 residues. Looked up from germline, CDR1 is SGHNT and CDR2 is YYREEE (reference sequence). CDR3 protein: CASSSGRSYNEQFF. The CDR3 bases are TGTGCCAGCAGCTCGGGACGGAGCTACAATGAGCAGTTCTTC.

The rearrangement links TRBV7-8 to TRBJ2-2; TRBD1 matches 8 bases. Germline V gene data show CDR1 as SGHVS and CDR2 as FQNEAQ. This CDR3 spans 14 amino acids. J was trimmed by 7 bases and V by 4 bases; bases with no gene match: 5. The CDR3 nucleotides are TGTGCCAGCAGCTCCGGACAGGGATTCGGGGAGCTGTTTTTT. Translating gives CASSSGQGFGELFF.

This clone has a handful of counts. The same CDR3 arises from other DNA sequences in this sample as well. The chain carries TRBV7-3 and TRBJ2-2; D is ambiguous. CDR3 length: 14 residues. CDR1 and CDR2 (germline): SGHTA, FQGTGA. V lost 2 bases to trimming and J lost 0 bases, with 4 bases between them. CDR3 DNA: TGTGCCAGCAGCTTAGTAGCGAACACCGGGGAGCTGTTTTTT. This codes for CASSLVANTGELFF.

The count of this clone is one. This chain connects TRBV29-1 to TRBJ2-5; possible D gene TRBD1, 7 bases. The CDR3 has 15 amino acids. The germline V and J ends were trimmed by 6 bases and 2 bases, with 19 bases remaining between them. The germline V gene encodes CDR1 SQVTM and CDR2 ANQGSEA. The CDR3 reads CSVGRSGGIQETQYF. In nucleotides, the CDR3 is TGCAGCGTAGGACGTTCAGGGGGGATACAAGAGACCCAGTACTTC.

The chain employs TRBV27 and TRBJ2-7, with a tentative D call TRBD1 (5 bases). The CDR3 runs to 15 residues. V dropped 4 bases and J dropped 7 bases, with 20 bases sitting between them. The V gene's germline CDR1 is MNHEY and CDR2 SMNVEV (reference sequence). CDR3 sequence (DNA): TGTGCCAGCAGTTCTACCCCCGCAGGGCTGTGGGAGCAGTACTTC. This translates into CASSSTPAGLWEQYF.

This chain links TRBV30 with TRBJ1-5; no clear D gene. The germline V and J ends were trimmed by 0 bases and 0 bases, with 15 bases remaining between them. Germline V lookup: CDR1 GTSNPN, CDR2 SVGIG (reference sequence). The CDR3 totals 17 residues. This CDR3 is CAWSVRQTILSNQPQHF. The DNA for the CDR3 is TGTGCCTGGAGTGTACGGCAGACCATACTTAGCAATCAGCCCCAGCATTTT.

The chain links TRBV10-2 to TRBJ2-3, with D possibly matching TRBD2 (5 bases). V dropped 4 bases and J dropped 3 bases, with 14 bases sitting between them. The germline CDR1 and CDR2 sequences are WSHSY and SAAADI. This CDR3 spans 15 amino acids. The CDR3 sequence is CASSATRLGTDTQYF. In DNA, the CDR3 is TGCGCCAGCAGTGCCACTAGATTGGGGACAGATACGCAGTATTTT.

The CDR3 DNA reads TGCAGCGCCTACAGGGGGGAAAAACTGTTTTTT. Its protein product is CSAYRGEKLFF. The gene calls are TRBV29-1 and TRBJ1-4; 8 bases align to TRBD1. The J segment lost 8 bases and the V segment lost 7 bases, leaving 3 bases of the junction unmatched. Germline-derived CDR1 and CDR2 are SQVTM and ANQGSEA. The CDR3 totals 11 residues.

The CDR3 loop reads CASRDGGNPPTDTQYF. The DNA of the CDR3 is TGCGCCAGCAGGGACGGGGGGAACCCCCCCACAGATACGCAGTATTTT. The chain is built from TRBV5-1 and TRBJ2-3, with 7 bases matching TRBD2. V shed 5 bases and J 2 bases; nucleotides not matched to a gene: 11. The CDR3 loop spans 16 amino acids. The germline V gene has CDR1 SGHRS and CDR2 YFSETQ.

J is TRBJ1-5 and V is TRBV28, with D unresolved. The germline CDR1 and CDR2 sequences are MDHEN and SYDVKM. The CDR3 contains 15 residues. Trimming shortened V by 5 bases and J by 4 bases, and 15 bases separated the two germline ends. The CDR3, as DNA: TGTGCCAGCAGTGCCTTCGTTAGGGTGAATCAGCCCCAGCATTTT. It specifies CASSAFVRVNQPQHF.

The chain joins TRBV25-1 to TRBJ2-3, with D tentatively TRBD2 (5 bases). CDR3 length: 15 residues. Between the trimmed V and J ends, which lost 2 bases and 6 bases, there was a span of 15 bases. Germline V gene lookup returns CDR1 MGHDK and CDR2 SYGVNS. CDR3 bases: TGTGCCAGCAGTGAACCGAGGACTCTTAATGATACGCAGTATTTT. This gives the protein CASSEPRTLNDTQYF.